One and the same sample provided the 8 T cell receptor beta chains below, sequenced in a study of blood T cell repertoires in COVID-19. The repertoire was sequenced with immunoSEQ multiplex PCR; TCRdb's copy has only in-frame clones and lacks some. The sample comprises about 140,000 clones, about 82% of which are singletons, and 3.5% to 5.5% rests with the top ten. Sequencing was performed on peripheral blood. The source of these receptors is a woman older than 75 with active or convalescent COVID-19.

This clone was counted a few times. The CDR3: CASSARVYDGYTF. The CDR3 nucleotides are TGCGCCAGCAGCGCCAGGGTCTACGATGGCTACACCTTC. The V and J genes are TRBV4-1 and TRBJ1-2; TRBD1 is a possible D gene (5 bases). Germline assignment: CDR1 MGHRA and CDR2 YSYEKL. The V end was cut by 5 bases, the J end by 6 bases, with 13 bases between. The CDR3 has 13 amino acids.

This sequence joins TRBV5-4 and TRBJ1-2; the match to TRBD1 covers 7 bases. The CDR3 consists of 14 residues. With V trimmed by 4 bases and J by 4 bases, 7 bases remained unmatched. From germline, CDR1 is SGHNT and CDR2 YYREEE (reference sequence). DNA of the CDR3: TGTGCCAGCAGCCCAAGGACAGGAATCTATGGCTACACCTTC. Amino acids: CASSPRTGIYGYTF.

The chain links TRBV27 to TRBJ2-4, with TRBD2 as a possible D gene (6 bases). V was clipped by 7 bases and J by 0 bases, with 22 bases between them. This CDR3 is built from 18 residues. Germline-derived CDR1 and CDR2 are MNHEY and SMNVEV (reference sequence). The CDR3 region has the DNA TGTGCCAGCACTCCGCCCGGGGGACGCCAACTAGCCAAAAACATTCAGTACTTC. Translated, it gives CASTPPGGRQLAKNIQYF.

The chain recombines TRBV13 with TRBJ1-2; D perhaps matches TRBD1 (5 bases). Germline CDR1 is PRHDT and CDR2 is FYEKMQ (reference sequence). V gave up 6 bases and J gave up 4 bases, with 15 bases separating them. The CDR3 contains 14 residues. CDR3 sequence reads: CASSFGQGSYGYTF. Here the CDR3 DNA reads TGTGCCAGCAGTTTCGGGCAGGGAAGCTATGGCTACACCTTC.

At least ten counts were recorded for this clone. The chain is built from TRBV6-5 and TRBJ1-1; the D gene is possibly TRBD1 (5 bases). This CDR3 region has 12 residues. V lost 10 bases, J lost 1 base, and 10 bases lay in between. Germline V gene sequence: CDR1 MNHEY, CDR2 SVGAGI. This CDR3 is CATAGGNTEAFF. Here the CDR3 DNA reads TGTGCCACCGCGGGGGGGAACACTGAAGCTTTCTTT.

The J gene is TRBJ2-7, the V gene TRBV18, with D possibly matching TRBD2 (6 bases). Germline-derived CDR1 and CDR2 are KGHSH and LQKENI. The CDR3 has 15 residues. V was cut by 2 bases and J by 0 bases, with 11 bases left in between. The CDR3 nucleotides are TGTGCCAGCTCACCAAACGTGGGACTCTCCTACGAGCAGTACTTC. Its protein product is CASSPNVGLSYEQYF.

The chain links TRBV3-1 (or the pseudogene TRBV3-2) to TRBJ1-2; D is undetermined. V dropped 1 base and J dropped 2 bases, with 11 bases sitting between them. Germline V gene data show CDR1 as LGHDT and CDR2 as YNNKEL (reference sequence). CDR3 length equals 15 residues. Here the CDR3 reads CASSQVPGGNYGYTF. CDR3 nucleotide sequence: TGTGCCAGCAGCCAAGTCCCAGGAGGGAACTATGGCTACACCTTC.

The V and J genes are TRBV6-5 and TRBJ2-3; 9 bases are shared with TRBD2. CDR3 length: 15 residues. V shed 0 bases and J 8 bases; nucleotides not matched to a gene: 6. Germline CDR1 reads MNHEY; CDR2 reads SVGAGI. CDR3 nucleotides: TGTGCCAGCAGTTACTCATCGCGGGGGGGCGGTACGCAGTATTTT. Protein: CASSYSSRGGGTQYF.